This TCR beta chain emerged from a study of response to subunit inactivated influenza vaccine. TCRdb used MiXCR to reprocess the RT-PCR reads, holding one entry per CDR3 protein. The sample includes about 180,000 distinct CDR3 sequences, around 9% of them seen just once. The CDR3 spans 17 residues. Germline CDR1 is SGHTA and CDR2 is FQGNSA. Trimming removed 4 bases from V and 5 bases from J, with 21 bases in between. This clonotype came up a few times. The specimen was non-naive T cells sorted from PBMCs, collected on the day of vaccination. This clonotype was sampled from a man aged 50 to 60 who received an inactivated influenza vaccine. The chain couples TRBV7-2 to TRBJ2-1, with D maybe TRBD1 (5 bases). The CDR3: CASSSAAWYRTNNEQFF. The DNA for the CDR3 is TGTGCCAGCAGCTCCGCCGCATGGTACAGGACCAACAATGAGCAGTTCTTC.